This T cell receptor (beta chain) was profiled in a study of CD8+CD57+ T cells in acquired aplastic anemia. About the research overall: Across the sorted CD4+ and CD8+ cells, DNA amounts averaged 3.2 ug. The study, taken as a whole, reports: Common to patients and controls were twenty-nine CD8+ CDR3 sequences.

On this clonotype: Its specificity is unknown.

Researchers used genomic DNA as the template to profile TCR beta VDJ and CDR3. Using its own MiXCR run on the reads, TCRdb lists one record per CDR3 protein. This table has more than 100,000 distinct CDR3 sequences, 48% appearing once. The CDR3 extends over 12 amino acids. V was cut by 7 bases and J by 7 bases, with 11 bases left in between. Germline CDR1 and CDR2: ENHRY and SYGVKD. The TCR originated in a human donor in good health, serving as a control. The chain links TRBV10-3 to TRBJ2-1; D possibly matches TRBD1 or TRBD2 (6 bases each). Sequencing used sorted CD4+, CD8+, or CD8+CD57+ T cells (not recorded which) from PBMCs. The CDR3 protein is CAITGAGNEQFF. CDR3 nucleotides: TGTGCCATCACAGGGGCGGGGAATGAGCAGTTCTTC.